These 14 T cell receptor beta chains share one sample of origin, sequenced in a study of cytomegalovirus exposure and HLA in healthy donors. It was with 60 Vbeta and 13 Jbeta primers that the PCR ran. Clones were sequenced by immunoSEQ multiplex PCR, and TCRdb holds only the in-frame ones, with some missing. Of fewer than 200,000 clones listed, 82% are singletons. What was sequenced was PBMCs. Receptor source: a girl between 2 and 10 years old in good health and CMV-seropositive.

The CDR3 spells CASSESGALYEQYF. CDR3 nucleotide sequence: TGTGCCAGCAGTGAGTCGGGTGCCCTCTACGAGCAGTACTTC. The chain has TRBV25-1 and TRBJ2-5, with D unclear. The DNA end is more similar to TRBJ2-7, so the J call may be wrong. CDR3 size: 14 residues. Looked up from germline, CDR1 is MGHDK and CDR2 is SYGVNS.

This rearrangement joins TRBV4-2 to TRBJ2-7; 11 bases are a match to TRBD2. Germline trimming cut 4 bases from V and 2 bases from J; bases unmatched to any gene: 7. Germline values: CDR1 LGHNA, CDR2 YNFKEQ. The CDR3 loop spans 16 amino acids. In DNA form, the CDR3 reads TGTGCCAGCAGCCCCTCACTAGCGGGGGTACCCTACGAGCAGTACTTC. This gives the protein CASSPSLAGVPYEQYF.

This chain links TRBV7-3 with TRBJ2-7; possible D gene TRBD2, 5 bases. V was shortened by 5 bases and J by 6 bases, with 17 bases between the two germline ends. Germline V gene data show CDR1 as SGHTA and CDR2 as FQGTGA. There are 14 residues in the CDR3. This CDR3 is CASSDRAGVGEQYF. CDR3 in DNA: TGTGCCAGCAGCGACCGGGCCGGGGTTGGCGAGCAGTACTTC. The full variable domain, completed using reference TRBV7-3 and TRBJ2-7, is GAGVSQTPSNKVTEKGKYVELRCDPISGHTALYWYRQSLGQGPEFLIYFQGTGAADDSGLPNDRFFAVRPEGSVSTLKIQRTERGDSAVYLCASSDRAGVGEQYFGPGTRLTVT.

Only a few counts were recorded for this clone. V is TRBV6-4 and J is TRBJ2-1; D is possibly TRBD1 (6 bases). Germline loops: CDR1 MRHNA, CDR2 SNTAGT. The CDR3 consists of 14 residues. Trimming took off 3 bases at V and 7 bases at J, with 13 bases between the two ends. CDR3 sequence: CASSETGISNEQFF. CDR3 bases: TGTGCCAGCAGTGAAACAGGGATTAGTAATGAGCAGTTCTTC.

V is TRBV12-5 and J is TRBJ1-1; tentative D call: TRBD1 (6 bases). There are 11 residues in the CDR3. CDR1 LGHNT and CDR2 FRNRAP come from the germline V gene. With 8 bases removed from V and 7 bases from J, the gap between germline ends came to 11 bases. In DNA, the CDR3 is TGTGCTAGTTCTACAGGGATTGAAGCTTTCTTT. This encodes CASSTGIEAFF.

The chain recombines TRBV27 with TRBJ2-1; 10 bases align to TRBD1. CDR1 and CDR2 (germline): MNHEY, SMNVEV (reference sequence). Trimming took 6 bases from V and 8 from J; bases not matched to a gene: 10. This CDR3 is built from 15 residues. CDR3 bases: TGTGCCAGCAGGAATCCGGGACAGGGGCACGATGAGCAGTTCTTC. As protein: CASRNPGQGHDEQFF.

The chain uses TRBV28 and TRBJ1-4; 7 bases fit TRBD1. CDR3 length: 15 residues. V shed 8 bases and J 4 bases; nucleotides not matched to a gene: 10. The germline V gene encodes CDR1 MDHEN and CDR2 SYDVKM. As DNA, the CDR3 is TGTGCCAGCGGTTCACAGGGGCGGTTTAATGAAAAACTGTTTTTT. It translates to CASGSQGRFNEKLFF.

DNA for the CDR3: TGTGCCAGCACCACGGGCACTGAAGCTTTCTTT. Translating it yields CASTTGTEAFF. J is TRBJ1-1 and V is TRBV6-6; D gene ambiguous. Trimming took off 7 bases at V and 4 bases at J, with 7 bases between the two ends. The CDR3 length is 11 residues. CDR1 is MNHNY, CDR2 SVGAGI, per germline (reference sequence).

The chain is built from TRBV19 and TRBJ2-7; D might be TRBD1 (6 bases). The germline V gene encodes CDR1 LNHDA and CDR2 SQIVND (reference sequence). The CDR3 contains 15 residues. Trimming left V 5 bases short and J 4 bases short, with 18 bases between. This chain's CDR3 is CASSLGARGTYEQYF. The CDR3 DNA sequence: TGTGCCAGTAGTCTCGGAGCCAGGGGCACATACGAGCAGTACTTC.

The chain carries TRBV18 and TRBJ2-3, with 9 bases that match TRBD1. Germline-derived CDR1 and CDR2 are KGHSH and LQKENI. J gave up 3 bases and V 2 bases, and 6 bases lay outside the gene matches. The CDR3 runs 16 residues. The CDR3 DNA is TGTGCCAGCTCACCAACCCTAGGACAGGGGACAGATACGCAGTATTTT. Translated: CASSPTLGQGTDTQYF.

The CDR3: CASSKTILAGNTGELFF. Written as DNA, the CDR3 is TGTGCCAGCAGCAAAACCATTCTAGCGGGAAACACCGGGGAGCTGTTTTTT. The chain recombines TRBV9 with TRBJ2-2, with 9 bases that match TRBD2. Trimming removed 4 bases from V and 2 bases from J; junction bases left unmatched: 9. Germline V gene data show CDR1 as SGDLS and CDR2 as YYNGEE. The CDR3 loop spans 17 amino acids.

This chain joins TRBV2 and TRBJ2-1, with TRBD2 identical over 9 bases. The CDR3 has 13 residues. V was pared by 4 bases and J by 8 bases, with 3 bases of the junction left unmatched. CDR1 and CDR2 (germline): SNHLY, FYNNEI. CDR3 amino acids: CASSGSGSHEQFF. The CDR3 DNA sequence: TGTGCCAGCAGTGGTAGCGGGAGTCATGAGCAGTTCTTC.

The CDR3 DNA reads TGTGCCAGCTCACCGACAGGTAACTCCTACAATGAGCAGTTCTTC. It is translated as CASSPTGNSYNEQFF. The chain couples TRBV18 to TRBJ2-1; D may be TRBD1 (6 bases). V gave up 3 bases and J gave up 0 bases, with 9 bases separating them. Germline lookup yields CDR1 KGHSH and CDR2 LQKENI. This CDR3 has 15 residues.

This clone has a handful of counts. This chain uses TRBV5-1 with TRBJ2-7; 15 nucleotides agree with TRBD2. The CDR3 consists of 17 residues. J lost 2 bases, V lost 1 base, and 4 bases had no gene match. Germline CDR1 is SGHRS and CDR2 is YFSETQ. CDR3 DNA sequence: TGCGCCAGCAGCTTGAGGACTAGCGGGAGGGCCCCCTACGAGCAGTACTTC. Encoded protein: CASSLRTSGRAPYEQYF.